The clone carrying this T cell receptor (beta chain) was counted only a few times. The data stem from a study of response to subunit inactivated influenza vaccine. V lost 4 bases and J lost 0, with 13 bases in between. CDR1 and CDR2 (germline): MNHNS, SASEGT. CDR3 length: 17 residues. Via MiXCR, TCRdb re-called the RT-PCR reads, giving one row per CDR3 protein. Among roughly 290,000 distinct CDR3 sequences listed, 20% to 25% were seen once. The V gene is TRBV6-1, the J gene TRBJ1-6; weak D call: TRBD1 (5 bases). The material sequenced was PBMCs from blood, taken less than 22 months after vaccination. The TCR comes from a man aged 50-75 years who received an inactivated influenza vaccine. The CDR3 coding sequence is TGTGCCAGCAGTGGGGGACTCCGGAGCTCCTATAATTCACCCCTCCACTTT. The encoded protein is CASSGGLRSSYNSPLHF.